The T cell receptor beta chain under discussion was sequenced for a study of T-cell reconstitution after alpha-beta-depleted transplantation in children. Overall study results and limits: After transplant, at about two months, alpha-beta T cells were reportedly derived from several hundred expanded graft clones.

The sample holds a few counts of this clonotype. The antigen is not known. V was clipped by 4 bases and J by 1 base, with 14 bases between them. CDR1 is LGHNT, CDR2 FRNRAP, per germline. The CDR3 consists of 16 residues. It was with unique molecular identifiers that the TCRbeta library was prepared. TCRdb processed the PCR reads anew with MiXCR; each CDR3 protein has one entry. The sample yields roughly 220,000 distinct CDR3 sequences, approximately 8.4% seen once. The sequence came from a male patient aged 2-10 years who had a stem cell transplant for acute myeloid leukemia, so the T cells may come from the graft donor. The source material was PBMCs, mostly from graft donor cells, sampled 360 days after TCRalphabeta/CD19-depleted stem cell transplant. The gene calls are TRBV12-5 and TRBJ1-3; D remains unclear. The DNA of the CDR3 is TGTGCTAGTGGTTCGAGCGGGTCCTCATCTGGAAACACCATATATTTT. This codes for CASGSSGSSSGNTIYF.